Presented here are 9 T cell receptor beta chains from one specimen sequenced in a study of cytomegalovirus exposure and HLA in healthy donors. PCR involved 60 Vbeta and 13 Jbeta primers. Only in-frame clones appear in the TCRdb table, and some are missing; sequencing was by immunoSEQ multiplex PCR. This sample has around 98,000 clones, with roughly two thirds found just once. The specimen sequenced was PBMCs. These receptors all come from a female donor in good health and CMV-seronegative.

The V gene is TRBV5-4, the J gene TRBJ2-3, with TRBD1 matching over 8 bases. This CDR3 spans 15 amino acids. Germline V gene sequence: CDR1 SGHNT, CDR2 YYREEE (reference sequence). Trimming at V came to 0 bases and at J to 7 bases, leaving 7 bases not matched to a gene. CDR3 nucleotides: TGTGCCAGCAGCTTGGACAGGGGGGTTGCATATACGCAGTATTTT. It specifies CASSLDRGVAYTQYF.

The chain employs TRBV4-1 and TRBJ2-3; unclear D gene. Trimming removed 0 bases from V and 0 bases from J, with 4 bases in between. This CDR3 is 14 amino acids long. Germline lookup yields CDR1 MGHRA and CDR2 YSYEKL. CDR3 sequence: CASSQDGSTDTQYF. In nucleotides, the CDR3 is TGCGCCAGCAGCCAAGACGGTAGCACAGATACGCAGTATTTT.

Concerning this clone itself: Mismatch with germline at one junction end may stem from a read error. The rearrangement links TRBV5-3 to TRBJ2-7; D is possibly TRBD2 (5 bases). TRBV5-3 counts as an open reading frame of uncertain function. This CDR3 is 9 amino acids long. This CDR3 reads CARSTPDSF. The CDR3 coding sequence is TGTGCCAGAAGCACCCCGGACTCCTTC.

The chain couples TRBV5-6 to TRBJ2-7; D is uncertain. The CDR3 runs to 12 residues. CDR1 is SGHDT and CDR2 is YYEEEE in the germline V gene. Trimming took off 4 bases at V and 2 bases at J, with 7 bases between the two ends. As DNA, the CDR3 is TGTGCCAGCAGCCAAAACACCTACGAGCAGTACTTC. Its protein is CASSQNTYEQYF.

The V call is TRBV7-2, the J call TRBJ2-1; 11 bases are a match to TRBD2. Germline values: CDR1 SGHTA, CDR2 FQGNSA. The CDR3 has 15 amino acids. The junction had 3 bases not matched to a gene; V was cut back by 4 bases and J by 4 bases. CDR3 coding DNA: TGTGCCAGCAGCTCGACTAGCGGGGCTTACAATGAGCAGTTCTTC. Translating gives CASSSTSGAYNEQFF.

This chain connects TRBV28 to TRBJ2-3; maybe TRBD2 (5 bases). Germline values: CDR1 MDHEN, CDR2 SYDVKM. V was shortened by 7 bases and J by 3 bases, with 14 bases between the two germline ends. There are 14 residues in the CDR3. CDR3 nucleotide sequence: TGTGCCAGCATCGGGCTGAGGGTGACAGATACGCAGTATTTT. Protein product: CASIGLRVTDTQYF.

This clone was counted between two and nine times. The chain joins TRBV7-2 to TRBJ1-1, with 7 bases identical to TRBD1. Unmatched junction bases numbered 3, after V lost 5 bases and J lost 0 bases. The CDR3 runs to 14 residues. Germline V lookup: CDR1 SGHTA, CDR2 FQGNSA. CDR3 bases: TGTGCCAGCAGCCCACAGGGGTTGAACACTGAAGCTTTCTTT. Encoded protein: CASSPQGLNTEAFF.

The V and J genes are TRBV7-9 and TRBJ2-1; D is undetermined. The CDR3 is made up of 14 amino acids. Germline lookup yields CDR1 SEHNR and CDR2 FQNEAQ (reference sequence). The ends were cut back, 1 base at V and 6 bases at J, with 10 bases in the middle. The CDR3 DNA follows: TGTGCCAGCAGCTTAGGGGCCCCCCGCAATGAGCAGTTCTTC. This codes for CASSLGAPRNEQFF.

This clone was counted between two and nine times. J is TRBJ2-2 and V is TRBV7-3, with D possibly matching TRBD2 (6 bases). The V gene's germline CDR1 is SGHTA and CDR2 FQGTGA. Trimming removed 1 base from V and 7 bases from J, with 13 bases in between. This CDR3 has 15 amino acids. For the CDR3, the DNA is TGTGCCAGCAGCTTAATTCCGGGAGTCATCGGGGAGCTGTTTTTT. Its translation is CASSLIPGVIGELFF.